Shown below are 28 T cell receptor beta chains from a single sample sequenced in a study of post-analysis software for immune sequencing data. Broader study findings: Comparison of patients with controls showed roughly five TRBV segments more frequent in patients, TRBV5-6, TRBV5-1 and TRBV20-1 among them.

Antigens for these TCRs are unknown. Each TCR beta cDNA library carried unique molecular identifiers. TCRdb ran MiXCR on the PCR reads and lists one entry per CDR3 protein. There are about 200,000 distinct CDR3 sequences in the sample; 29% occur only once, and 3% to 3.5% lies in the top ten. The material sequenced was blood. Source of these receptors: a girl younger than 18 with multiple sclerosis.

This clonotype showed up just a few times. Compared with germline, one end of the junction differs, possibly owing to a read error. V and J are TRBV5-1 and TRBJ2-1; possibly TRBD1 or TRBD2 for D (5 bases each). Per germline, CDR1 SGHRS and CDR2 YFSETQ. This CDR3 has 13 residues. DNA for the CDR3: TGCGCCAGCAGCTTCGGGGCCTACAGTGAGCAGTTCTTC. It codes for CASSFGAYSEQFF.

This clonotype was seen many times. This chain uses TRBV6-1 with TRBJ2-1; 7 positions agree with TRBD1. This CDR3 comprises 15 residues. The V segment lost 4 bases and the J segment 4 bases; nucleotides outside the gene matches: 7. Germline V gives CDR1 MNHNS, CDR2 SASEGT. CDR3 protein: CASSGGQFIYNEQFF. The DNA of the CDR3 is TGTGCCAGCAGTGGGGGACAGTTTATTTACAATGAGCAGTTCTTC.

V and J are TRBV18 and TRBJ2-7, with TRBD1 matching over 7 bases. With V trimmed by 0 bases and J by 6 bases, 14 bases remained unmatched. Germline loops: CDR1 KGHSH, CDR2 LQKENI. This CDR3 has 17 residues. The CDR3 DNA is TGTGCCAGCTCACCACCGCCCGGTGAGGGGGCCCCCTGCGAGCAGTACTTC. This sequence encodes CASSPPPGEGAPCEQYF.

The chain recombines TRBV28 with TRBJ1-2; perhaps TRBD1 as D (5 bases). Germline V gene data show CDR1 as MDHEN and CDR2 as SYDVKM. V was clipped by 1 base and J by 6 bases, with 15 bases between them. The CDR3 contains 15 residues. This chain's CDR3 is CASSLLSHRLDGYTF. In DNA, the CDR3 is TGTGCCAGCAGTTTATTGTCGCACAGGCTCGATGGCTACACCTTC.

This clonotype has a count of ten or more. The chain couples TRBV29-1 to TRBJ2-5; D may be TRBD1 (7 bases). The germline gives CDR1 SQVTM, CDR2 ANQGSEA. V lost 7 bases, J lost 5 bases, and 14 bases lay in between. The CDR3 covers 12 residues. The CDR3 nucleotides are TGCAGCGGAATGACAGGGAGGGAGACCCAGTACTTC. This sequence encodes CSGMTGRETQYF.

This clonotype was recorded at least ten times. This CDR3 reads CASSFNPPGQLSYEQYF. The DNA of the CDR3 is TGCGCCAGCAGCTTCAACCCCCCGGGACAGTTATCCTACGAGCAGTACTTC. The rearrangement uses TRBV5-1 and TRBJ2-7, with TRBD1 matching 7 bases. Germline CDR1 is SGHRS and CDR2 is YFSETQ. The CDR3 covers 17 residues. The ends lost 2 bases at V and 1 base at J; junction bases unmatched: 12. Using reference TRBV5-1 and TRBJ2-7 for the parts outside the CDR3, the full variable domain is KAGVTQTPRYLIKTRGQQVTLSCSPISGHRSVSWYQQTPGQGLQFLFEYFSETQRNKGNFPGRFSGRQFSNSRSEMNVSTLELGDSALYLCASSFNPPGQLSYEQYFGPGTRLTVT.

This clonotype was observed at least ten times. The genes are TRBV12-3 or TRBV12-4 and TRBJ2-5, with a tentative D call TRBD2 (6 bases). The CDR3 is 13 residues long. Deletions cut 8 bases from V and 4 bases from J, with 14 bases between. In DNA, the CDR3 is TGTGCCAGCTCACACCGGCGGGGAGAGACCCAGTACTTC. Translating gives CASSHRRGETQYF.

The chain uses TRBV5-4 and TRBJ2-5; tentatively, D is TRBD1 or TRBD2 (5 bases each). The end of the DNA is better explained by TRBJ2-1, so the J call may be wrong. Germline V gene sequence: CDR1 SGHNT, CDR2 YYREEE (reference sequence). The CDR3 length is 16 residues. In DNA form, the CDR3 reads TGTGCCAGCAGCCACGGGACCGGTACGGACCAAGAGACCCAGTTCTTC. Translated, it gives CASSHGTGTDQETQFF.

This clonotype was counted many times. The rearrangement joins TRBV28 to TRBJ2-6; D is undetermined. CDR1 is MDHEN and CDR2 is SYDVKM in the germline V gene. Trimming shortened V by 2 bases and J by 0 bases, and 5 bases separated the two germline ends. This CDR3 has 15 amino acids. CDR3 residues: CASSLVSSGANVLTF. The CDR3 nucleotides are TGTGCCAGCAGTTTAGTGAGCTCTGGGGCCAACGTCCTGACTTTC.

This rearrangement joins TRBV5-5 to TRBJ1-4, with unresolved D. Germline values: CDR1 SGHKS, CDR2 YYEKEE (reference sequence). This CDR3 has 17 amino acids. V was pared by 4 bases and J by 0 bases, with 16 bases between. The CDR3 DNA reads TGTGCCAGCAGCCGTATTTCGGGCATTACAACTAATGAAAAACTGTTTTTT. Its protein is CASSRISGITTNEKLFF.

As to this clonotype: Possible read error: a much larger clone is one base away. The chain joins TRBV5-1 to TRBJ2-1; possibly TRBD1 or TRBD2 for D (5 bases each). CDR3 length: 16 amino acids. Germline V gene lookup returns CDR1 SGHRS and CDR2 YFSETQ. The CDR3 reads CANSLEVGVSGNEQFF. DNA of the CDR3: TGCGCCAACAGCTTGGAGGTGGGGGTTTCGGGGAATGAGCAGTTCTTC.

This sequence joins TRBV11-1 and TRBJ2-1; 8 positions agree with TRBD1. Per the germline V gene, CDR1 is SGHAT and CDR2 is FQDESV (reference sequence). The J segment lost 1 base and the V segment lost 5 bases, leaving 7 bases of the junction unmatched. CDR3 size: 16 residues. CDR3 loop: CASSGWTGKSYNEQFF. The DNA of the CDR3 is TGTGCCAGCAGCGGGTGGACAGGGAAGTCCTACAATGAGCAGTTCTTC.

This clonotype has at least ten counts. The J gene is TRBJ1-2, the V gene TRBV12-3 or TRBV12-4; D might be TRBD1 (5 bases). With 1 base removed from V and 2 bases from J, the gap between germline ends came to 11 bases. CDR3 size: 15 residues. CDR3 residues: CASSLGFGGNYGYTF. CDR3 DNA sequence: TGTGCCAGCAGTTTAGGGTTCGGGGGAAACTATGGCTACACCTTC.

This clonotype was counted ten times or more. The chain couples TRBV29-1 to TRBJ2-7; 9 nucleotides line up with TRBD1. CDR1 is SQVTM, CDR2 ANQGSEA, per germline. Germline trimming cut 6 bases from V and 7 bases from J; bases unmatched to any gene: 7. This CDR3 comprises 12 residues. The CDR3 region is CSVAGTGREQYF. The CDR3 DNA is TGCAGCGTCGCCGGGACAGGGCGAGAGCAGTACTTC.

The chain recombines TRBV10-3 with TRBJ2-3; 8 nucleotides match TRBD2. Per the germline V gene, CDR1 is ENHRY and CDR2 is SYGVKD. The CDR3 covers 19 residues. J gave up 5 bases and V 4 bases, and 20 bases lay outside the gene matches. The DNA of the CDR3 is TGTGCCATCAGTGGAGTGGTCGGGGGGGCCTTATACCTACGAGATACGCAGTATTTT. Protein sequence: CAISGVVGGALYLRDTQYF.

This clonotype was detected many times. The chain carries TRBV7-9 and TRBJ2-1; D unclear. V lost 5 bases to trimming and J lost 3 bases, with 8 bases between them. CDR1 is SEHNR and CDR2 is FQNEAQ in the germline V gene (reference sequence). This CDR3 contains 13 residues. CDR3 protein: CASSESSYNEQFF. CDR3 DNA sequence: TGTGCCAGCAGCGAATCTAGCTACAATGAGCAGTTCTTC.

The chain combines TRBV20-1 with TRBJ2-1; tentative D call: TRBD1 (5 bases). V was shortened by 2 bases and J by 8 bases, with 10 bases between the two germline ends. Germline CDR1 DFQATT, CDR2 SNEGSKA (reference sequence). The CDR3 extends over 12 amino acids. CDR3 sequence reads: CSARPRAYEQFF. The CDR3 DNA sequence: TGCAGTGCTAGACCCAGGGCGTATGAGCAGTTCTTC.

This clonotype was seen only once. It may be a read error: a sequence one base away is much more abundant. This chain links TRBV7-8 with TRBJ1-6; D is undetermined. Germline assignment: CDR1 SGHVS and CDR2 FQNEAQ. The CDR3 extends over 15 amino acids. The CDR3 sequence: CVSSLVGSSNSPLHF. The CDR3 DNA is TGTGTCAGCAGCTTAGTAGGCAGCTCGAATTCACCCCTCCACTTT.

This clonotype was counted only a few times. The DNA of the CDR3 is TGCAGTGCTAGAGATCGCTCTACTCCTTCCTACGAGCAGTACTTC. This codes for CSARDRSTPSYEQYF. This chain joins TRBV20-1 and TRBJ2-7, with D unresolved. The V end was cut by 0 bases, the J end by 1 base, with 13 bases between. CDR1 and CDR2 (germline): DFQATT, SNEGSKA (reference sequence). The CDR3 extends over 15 amino acids.

This clonotype turned up a few times. This chain joins TRBV7-8 and TRBJ1-5; 9 nucleotides agree with TRBD1. The CDR3 spans 16 residues. Germline assignment: CDR1 SGHVS and CDR2 FQNEAQ. V dropped 0 bases and J dropped 5; count of bases not matched to a gene: 5. The CDR3 sequence: CASSLAGQGSYQPQHF. The CDR3 DNA reads TGTGCCAGCAGCTTAGCGGGACAGGGCTCCTATCAGCCCCAGCATTTT.

This clonotype was observed at least ten times. The chain is built from TRBV20-1 and TRBJ2-3, with D possibly matching TRBD1 (6 bases). Per the germline V gene, CDR1 is DFQATT and CDR2 is SNEGSKA (reference sequence). Between the trimmed V and J ends, which lost 4 bases and 3 bases, there was a span of 20 bases. The CDR3 has 16 amino acids. The CDR3 is CSAKPGHRRETDTQYF. The CDR3 DNA is TGCAGTGCTAAACCGGGACACCGAAGGGAAACAGATACGCAGTATTTT.

This clonotype was observed many times. The rearrangement joins TRBV7-2 to TRBJ2-7, with 8 nucleotides matching TRBD1. Trimming cost V 5 bases and J 5 bases; bases outside gene matches: 8. The V gene's germline CDR1 is SGHTA and CDR2 FQGNSA. The CDR3 length is 14 residues. The chain's CDR3 is CASSPRTGRNEQYF. DNA for the CDR3: TGTGCCAGCAGCCCCCGGACAGGGAGGAACGAGCAGTACTTC.

On this clonotype: This sequence may be a read error, since a much larger clone differs from it by one base. The chain uses TRBV12-3 or TRBV12-4 and TRBJ2-1; 8 nucleotides agree with TRBD2. The CDR3 loop spans 19 amino acids. V was clipped by 2 bases and J by 1 base; unmatched bases: 13. The CDR3 DNA reads TGTGCCAGCAGTTTATATGCGAGAGGACTAGCTATGTCCTACAATGAGCAGTTCTTC. This codes for CASSLYARGLAMSYNEQFF.

The chain carries TRBV5-1 and TRBJ1-1; 8 nucleotides match TRBD1. V shed 4 bases and J 1 base; nucleotides not matched to a gene: 9. This CDR3 is 16 amino acids long. Per germline, CDR1 SGHRS and CDR2 YFSETQ. The CDR3 nucleotides are TGCGCCAGCAGCCCCGGGGACAGGTCTGGGAACACTGAAGCTTTCTTT. This translates into CASSPGDRSGNTEAFF. Drawing the rest from reference TRBV5-1 and TRBJ1-1, the complete variable domain is KAGVTQTPRYLIKTRGQQVTLSCSPISGHRSVSWYQQTPGQGLQFLFEYFSETQRNKGNFPGRFSGRQFSNSRSEMNVSTLELGDSALYLCASSPGDRSGNTEAFFGQGTRLTVV.

This clonotype has a count of ten or more. This chain connects TRBV5-1 to TRBJ1-1, with D hard to call. V lost 3 bases and J 5 bases, leaving 11 bases between the germline ends. Germline CDR1 and CDR2: SGHRS and YFSETQ. This CDR3 has 13 amino acids. The CDR3 nucleotides read TGCGCCAGCAGCTGGACCGAAGGGACTGAAGCTTTCTTT. The encoded protein is CASSWTEGTEAFF.

The V call is TRBV19, the J call TRBJ2-7; 10 nucleotides align to TRBD1. The CDR3 is 16 residues long. Trimming removed 5 bases from V and 7 bases from J; junction bases left unmatched: 14. Germline loops: CDR1 LNHDA, CDR2 SQIVND (reference sequence). The CDR3 is CASSLDRGLIYNEQYF. The CDR3 DNA follows: TGTGCCAGTAGTCTGGACAGGGGGTTAATCTACAATGAGCAGTACTTC. Together with reference TRBV19 and TRBJ2-7, the CDR3 gives the full variable domain: DGGITQSPKYLFRKEGQNVTLSCEQNLNHDAMYWYRQDPGQGLRLIYYSQIVNDFQKGDIAEGYSVSREKKESFPLTVTSAQKNPTAFYLCASSLDRGLIYNEQYFGPGTRLTVT.

This clonotype was detected ten times or more. The chain uses TRBV28 and TRBJ2-7, with TRBD1 identical over 7 bases. Trimming at V came to 5 bases and at J to 0 bases, leaving 7 bases not matched to a gene. The germline CDR1 and CDR2 sequences are MDHEN and SYDVKM. The CDR3 spans 15 residues. The CDR3 DNA reads as TGTGCCAGCAGTGAGCACAGGGGTAGCTCCTACGAGCAGTACTTC. Protein sequence: CASSEHRGSSYEQYF.

This rearrangement joins TRBV6-6 to TRBJ1-1; no reliable D call. Trimming pared 6 bases from V and 8 bases from J, leaving 22 bases between. Germline assignment: CDR1 MNHNY and CDR2 SVGAGI (reference sequence). The CDR3 has 15 amino acids. The CDR3 DNA is TGTGCCAGCAGGCCGACAAGGGCGCCGCCCGGGGAAGCTTTCTTT. Translation: CASRPTRAPPGEAFF.